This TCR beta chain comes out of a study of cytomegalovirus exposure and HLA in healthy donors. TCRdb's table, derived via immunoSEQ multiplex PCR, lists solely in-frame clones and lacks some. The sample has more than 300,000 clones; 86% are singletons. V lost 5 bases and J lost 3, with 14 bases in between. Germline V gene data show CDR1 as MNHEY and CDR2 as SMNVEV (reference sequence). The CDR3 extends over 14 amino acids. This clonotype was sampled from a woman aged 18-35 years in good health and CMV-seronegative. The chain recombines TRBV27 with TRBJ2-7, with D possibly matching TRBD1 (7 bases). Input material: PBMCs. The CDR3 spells CASSRQGGDYEQYF. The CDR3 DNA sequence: TGTGCCAGCAGTAGGCAGGGGGGAGACTACGAGCAGTACTTC.